Below, one T cell receptor beta chain is given with its context. Its antigen specificity is not known. No much larger clone is present one base from it, and per-base qualities are unavailable. The data were taken from a study of blood T cell repertoires in COVID-19 (TCRdb year 2020). Study-level background: The collaborator samples originated in the United States, Italy and Spain and spanned the acute and convalescent phases of COVID-19. Samples were obtained from the ongoing ImmuneRACE study (first 160 participants) and from 1,200 or so subjects provided by 6 global collaborators. A de-identified subject ID, COVID-19 status, age in years and sex were almost always included in the sample metadata. The repertoires were released in a freely available public database meant as a resource for research on the immune response to SARS-CoV-2. HLA class I and class II types, where available, came from metadata supplied by the sample provider rather than from assay-based typing. The prospective study material was composed of cDNA or gDNA derived from T cells, B-cell-depleted T cells, or PBMCs. Subjects who had been exposed to COVID-19, were actively infected with it, or had recovered from it provided the deeply sampled blood TCRbeta repertoires that made up the dataset.

The CDR3, cysteine through phenylalanine, is 17 amino acids long. Just CDR3 DNA is preserved here, 51 bases in frame from base 1. Per the germline V gene, KGHSH is the CDR1 and LQKENI is the CDR2. Trimming removed 5 bases from V and 1 base from J; the gene matches leave 6 bases unexplained. What the research found in general, with its limitations: Clinical and demographic metadata were provided uncurated, with the amount varying by source and participant.

TCRbeta CDR3 regions were amplified from genomic DNA by means of the immunoSEQ Assay, a bias-controlled multiplex PCR. For the original study's pipeline: The number of nucleated cells in each sample was estimated by amplification of reference gene primers within the assay. To quantify the absolute abundance of each unique TCRbeta CDR3 rearrangement, sequence reads were collapsed and filtered. Productive Simpson clonality was computed per sample as the square root of Simpson's diversity index over productive rearrangements. TCRdb obtained this table from immuneACCESS and retained in-frame rearrangements with V and J assigned. These tables miss some clones; where compared with another copy, unresolved V genes account for less than half of the shortfall, and the remainder is unexplained. The V and J calls and the clone size are those of that table, but D and trimming were determined from the DNA. This sample comprises more than 45,000 clones, approximately 88% of them detected only once. Of the sample, about 29% is held by the ten largest clones.

The collaborating institutions used their own protocols to collect whole blood in K2EDTA tubes. For TCRbeta analysis, collaborator samples were shipped as frozen whole blood, as isolated PBMCs, or as DNA extracted from either sample type. The chain employs TRBV18 and TRBJ2-2, with 11 junctional bases fitting TRBD1. The TCR sequence derives from a human donor in a cohort sampled during active COVID-19. Sequenced: peripheral blood. The sequence in DNA is TGTGCCAGCTCAAGCGGACAGGGGGCACGGAACACCGGGGAGCTGTTTTTT. This is translated as CASSSGQGARNTGELFF.